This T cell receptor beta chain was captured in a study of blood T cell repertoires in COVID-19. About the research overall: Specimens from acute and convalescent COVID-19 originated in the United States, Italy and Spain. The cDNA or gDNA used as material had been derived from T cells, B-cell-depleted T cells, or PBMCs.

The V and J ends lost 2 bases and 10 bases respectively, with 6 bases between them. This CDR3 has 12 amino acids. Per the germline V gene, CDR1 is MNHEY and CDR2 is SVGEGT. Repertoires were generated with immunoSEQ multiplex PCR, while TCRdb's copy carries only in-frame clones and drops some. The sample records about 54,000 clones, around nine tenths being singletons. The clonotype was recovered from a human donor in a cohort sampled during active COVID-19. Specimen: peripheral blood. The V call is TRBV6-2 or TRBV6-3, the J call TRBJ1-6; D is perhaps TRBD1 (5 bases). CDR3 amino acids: CASSYGHSPLHF. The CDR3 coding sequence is TGTGCCAGCAGTTACGGACACTCACCCCTCCACTTT.